The present T cell receptor (beta chain) was sequenced within a study of Ad26.COV2.S vaccination and SARS-CoV-2 variants. As for the study in general: Enrollment placed the donor in the COV1001 Ad26.COV2.S trial arm. The study gave Ad26.COV2.S intramuscularly, once or twice 56 days apart. Findings and caveats of the study: The TCR breadth and depth analyses may have produced an underestimate of total T cell responses. It was found that vaccine and placebo recipients had similar non-spike TCR breadth.

Clones were read by immunoSEQ multiplex PCR, and TCRdb kept only the in-frame ones, dropping some. The top ten clones hold over 5% of a sample with some 350,000 clones, 85% to 90% of them seen once. Concerning this clone: No antigen is known for it.

The length of the CDR3 is 15 residues. Germline values: CDR1 MDHEN, CDR2 SYDVKM. V was clipped by 5 bases and J by 0 bases, with 11 bases between them. Indicated treatment: roughly 18 received Ad26.COV2.S at low or high dose, single or two shots; about 5 received placebo; per-sample allocation not given. After the first vaccine or placebo injection, samples were drawn on day 63. The TCR comes from a person aged 18-60 years who received the Ad26.COV2.S COVID-19 vaccine or a placebo. The sample in question was peripheral blood, obtained in a trial of Ad26.COV2.S vaccine versus placebo. The V gene is TRBV28, the J gene TRBJ1-3; D is unresolved. CDR3 region: CASSGNPSSGNTIYF. The CDR3 bases are TGTGCCAGCAGTGGCAACCCGAGCTCTGGAAACACCATATATTTT.